Listed here is a single T cell receptor beta chain. Its antigen is still unknown. The entry originates in a study of blood T cells in healthy people across ages. A second PCR, run for about 7 to 11 cycles, used a sample-barcoded 5' primer plus a J-beta primer mix. A template-switch adaptor that had 12 random nucleotides put a tag on each cDNA molecule. One entry per CDR3 protein, called by TCRdb with MiXCR from the 5' RACE reads. The data hold about 1.1 million distinct CDR3 sequences, with under 40% observed a single time. The study drew donors from healthy Caucasian individuals in Russia aged roughly 6 to 90. Germline loops: CDR1 DFQATT, CDR2 SNEGSKA (reference sequence). Trimming took 6 bases from V and 4 from J, leaving 10 bases between them. This CDR3 has 13 residues. Study-wide results and caveats: Aged donors had fewer naive CD4+ cells and lower diversity than long-lived donors. Any changes in expanded clonotypes were possibly confounded, as donor CMV status remained unknown.

The chain carries TRBV20-1 and TRBJ1-6; possible D gene TRBD1, 6 bases. This receptor was identified in a young man in good health. Sample: blood. CDR3 in DNA: TGCAGTGCCCCGGACAGATATAATTCACCCCTCCACTTT. This codes for CSAPDRYNSPLHF.